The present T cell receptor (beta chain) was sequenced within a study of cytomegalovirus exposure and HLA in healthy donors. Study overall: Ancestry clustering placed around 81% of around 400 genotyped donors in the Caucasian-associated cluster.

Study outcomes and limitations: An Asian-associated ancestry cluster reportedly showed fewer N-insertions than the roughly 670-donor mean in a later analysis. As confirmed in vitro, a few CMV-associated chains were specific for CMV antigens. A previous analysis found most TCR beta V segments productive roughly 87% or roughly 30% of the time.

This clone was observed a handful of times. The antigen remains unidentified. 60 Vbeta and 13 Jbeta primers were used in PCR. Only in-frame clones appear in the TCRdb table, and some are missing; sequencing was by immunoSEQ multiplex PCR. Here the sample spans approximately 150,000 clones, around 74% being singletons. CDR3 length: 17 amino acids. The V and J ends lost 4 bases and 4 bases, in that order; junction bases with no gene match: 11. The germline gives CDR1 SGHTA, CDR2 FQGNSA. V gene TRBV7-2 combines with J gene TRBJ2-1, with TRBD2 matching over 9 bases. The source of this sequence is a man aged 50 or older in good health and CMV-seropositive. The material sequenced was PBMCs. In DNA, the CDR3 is TGTGCCAGCAGCTACCACGCTAGCGGGACCTTTTACAATGAGCAGTTCTTC. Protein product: CASSYHASGTFYNEQFF.